This TCR beta chain was sequenced for a study of shared clonotypes between healthy human individuals. Here immunoSEQ multiplex PCR was the method, and the copy in TCRdb shows in-frame clones only, minus some. The sample lists about 510,000 clones, 90% to 96% occurring once. This clone appeared a single time. The clonotype comes from a woman aged 30 to 39 in good health. Sequencing was done on a sample of naive CD4+ T cells sorted from blood. Sample subset: CD45RA+ positively selected.

CDR3: CASSITSGSPYEQYF. CDR3 nucleotides: TGTGCCAGCAGTATTACTAGCGGGAGTCCCTACGAGCAGTACTTC. V gene TRBV28 combines with J gene TRBJ2-7, with 11 bases aligning to TRBD2. The CDR3 covers 15 residues. The germline CDR1 and CDR2 sequences are MDHEN and SYDVKM. V trimming: 5 bases; J trimming: 2 bases; junction bases outside the gene matches: 5.